Only a few counts were recorded for the clone carrying this T cell receptor (beta chain). What it binds is unknown. The sample originates from a study of post-analysis software for immune sequencing data. The ends were cut back, 4 bases at V and 3 bases at J, with 23 bases in the middle. The CDR3 has 17 residues. Germline values: CDR1 SGHDT, CDR2 YYEEEE. cDNA libraries of TCR beta carried unique molecular identifiers. TCRdb re-analysed the PCR reads in MiXCR, keeping a single row per CDR3 protein. The sample includes fewer than 900,000 distinct CDR3 sequences, 35% to 55% seen only once; the top ten take roughly 4.9%. Study findings and constraints: Controls had lower frequencies than patients of a few TRBV segments, which included TRBV5-6, TRBV5-1 and TRBV20-1.

This sequence was found in a girl aged 10-17 years with multiple sclerosis. Source material: blood. The rearrangement links TRBV5-6 to TRBJ2-7; D might be TRBD1 or TRBD2, each matching 5 bases. The DNA for the CDR3 is TGTGCCAGCAGCCAGTATCTCCGGGACCATCTAAGCTACGAGCAGTACTTC. Translated, it gives CASSQYLRDHLSYEQYF.